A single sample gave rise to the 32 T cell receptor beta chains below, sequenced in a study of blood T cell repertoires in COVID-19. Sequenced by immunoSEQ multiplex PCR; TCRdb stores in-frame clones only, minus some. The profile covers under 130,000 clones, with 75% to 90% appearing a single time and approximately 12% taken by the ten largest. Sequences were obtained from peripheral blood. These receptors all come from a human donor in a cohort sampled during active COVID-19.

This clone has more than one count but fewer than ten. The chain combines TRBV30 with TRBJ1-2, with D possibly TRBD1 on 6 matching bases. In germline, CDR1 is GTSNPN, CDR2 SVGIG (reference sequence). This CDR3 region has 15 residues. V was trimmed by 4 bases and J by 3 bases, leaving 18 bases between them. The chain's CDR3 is CAWTAQGKVDYGYTF. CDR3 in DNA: TGTGCCTGGACGGCTCAGGGGAAGGTGGACTATGGCTACACCTTC. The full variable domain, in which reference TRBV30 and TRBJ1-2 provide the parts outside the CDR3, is SQTIHQWPATLVQPVGSPLSLECTVEGTSNPNLYWYRQAAGRGLQLLFYSVGIGQISSEVPQNLSASRPQDRQFILSSKKLLLSDSGFYLCAWTAQGKVDYGYTFGSGTRLTVV.

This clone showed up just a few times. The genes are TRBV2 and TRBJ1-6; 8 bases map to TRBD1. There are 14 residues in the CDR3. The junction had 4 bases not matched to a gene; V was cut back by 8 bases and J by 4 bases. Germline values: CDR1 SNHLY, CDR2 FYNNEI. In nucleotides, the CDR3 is TGTGCCAGCTTGGACAGGGATTATAATTCACCCCTCCACTTT. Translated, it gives CASLDRDYNSPLHF. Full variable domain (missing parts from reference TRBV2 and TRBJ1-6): EPEVTQTPSHQVTQMGQEVILRCVPISNHLYFYWYRQILGQKVEFLVSFYNNEISEKSEIFDDQFSVERPDGSNFTLKIRSTKLEDSAMYFCASLDRDYNSPLHFGNGTRLTVT.

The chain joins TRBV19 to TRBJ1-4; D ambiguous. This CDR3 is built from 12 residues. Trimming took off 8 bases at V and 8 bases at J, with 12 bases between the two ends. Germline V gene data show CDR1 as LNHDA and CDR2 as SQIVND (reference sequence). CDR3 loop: CASGRGREKLFF. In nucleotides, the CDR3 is TGTGCCAGTGGGAGAGGGAGGGAAAAACTGTTTTTT.

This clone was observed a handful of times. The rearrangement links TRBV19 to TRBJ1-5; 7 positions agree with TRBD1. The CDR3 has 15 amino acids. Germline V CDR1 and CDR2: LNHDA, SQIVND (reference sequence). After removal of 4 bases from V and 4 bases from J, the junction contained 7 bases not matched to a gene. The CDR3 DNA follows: TGTGCCAGTAGTACTAGGGGGCAAGGAAATCAGCCCCAGCATTTT. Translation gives CASSTRGQGNQPQHF.

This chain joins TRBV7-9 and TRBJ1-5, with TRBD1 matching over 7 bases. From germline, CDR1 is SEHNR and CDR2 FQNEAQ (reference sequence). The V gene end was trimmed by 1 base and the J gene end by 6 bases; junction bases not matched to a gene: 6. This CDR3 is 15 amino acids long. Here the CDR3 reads CASSLDGQGVQPQHF. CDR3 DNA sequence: TGTGCCAGCAGCTTAGATGGCCAGGGGGTTCAGCCCCAGCATTTT. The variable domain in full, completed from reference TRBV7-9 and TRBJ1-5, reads DTGVSQNPRHKITKRGQNVTFRCDPISEHNRLYWYRQTLGQGPEFLTYFQNEAQLEKSRLLSDRFSAERPKGSFSTLEIQRTEQGDSAMYLCASSLDGQGVQPQHFGDGTRLSIL.

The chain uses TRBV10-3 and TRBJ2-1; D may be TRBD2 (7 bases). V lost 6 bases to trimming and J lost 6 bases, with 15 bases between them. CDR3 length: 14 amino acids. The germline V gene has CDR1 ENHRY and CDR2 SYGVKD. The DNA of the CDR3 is TGTGCCATCAGGATGGGGGGGCCGGTCAATGAGCAGTTCTTC. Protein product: CAIRMGGPVNEQFF.

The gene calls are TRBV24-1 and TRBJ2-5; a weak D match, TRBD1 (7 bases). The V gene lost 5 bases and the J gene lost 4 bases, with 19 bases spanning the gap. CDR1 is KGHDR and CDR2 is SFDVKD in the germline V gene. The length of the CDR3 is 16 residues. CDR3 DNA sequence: TGTGCCACCAGTGCAGGAGGGCAGGGGGTCTTAGAGACCCAGTACTTC. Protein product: CATSAGGQGVLETQYF.

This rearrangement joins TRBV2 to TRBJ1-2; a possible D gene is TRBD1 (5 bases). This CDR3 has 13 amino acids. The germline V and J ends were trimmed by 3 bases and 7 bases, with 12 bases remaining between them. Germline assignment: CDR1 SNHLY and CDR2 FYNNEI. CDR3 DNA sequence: TGTGCCAGCAGTGATCCCGGGGGTGGTGGCTACACCTTC. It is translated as CASSDPGGGGYTF.

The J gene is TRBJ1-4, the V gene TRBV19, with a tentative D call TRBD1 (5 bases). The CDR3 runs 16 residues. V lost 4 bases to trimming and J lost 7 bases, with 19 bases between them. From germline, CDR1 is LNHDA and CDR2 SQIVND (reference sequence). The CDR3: CASSTSPGTGSEKLFF. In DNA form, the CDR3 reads TGTGCCAGTAGTACTTCTCCCGGAACAGGATCTGAAAAACTGTTTTTT.

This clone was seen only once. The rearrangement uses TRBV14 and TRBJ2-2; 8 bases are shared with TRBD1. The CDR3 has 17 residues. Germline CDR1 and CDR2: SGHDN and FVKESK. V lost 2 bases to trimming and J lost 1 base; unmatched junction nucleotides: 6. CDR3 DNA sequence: TGTGCCAGCAGCCAAAGACAGGGGCCTGTGAACACCGGGGAGCTGTTTTTT. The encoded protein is CASSQRQGPVNTGELFF.

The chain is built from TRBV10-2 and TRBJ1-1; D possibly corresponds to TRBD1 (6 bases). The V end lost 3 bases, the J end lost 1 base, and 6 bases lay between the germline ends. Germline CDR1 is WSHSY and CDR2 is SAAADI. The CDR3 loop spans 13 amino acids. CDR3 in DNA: TGCGCCAGCAGTGACAGGGGGAACACTGAAGCTTTCTTT. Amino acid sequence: CASSDRGNTEAFF.

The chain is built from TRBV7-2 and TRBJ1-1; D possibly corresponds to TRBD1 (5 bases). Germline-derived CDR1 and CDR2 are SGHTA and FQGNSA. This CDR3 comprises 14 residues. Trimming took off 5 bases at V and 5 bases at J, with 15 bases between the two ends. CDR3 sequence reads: CASSPREGRTEAFF. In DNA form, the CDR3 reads TGTGCCAGCAGCCCCAGGGAGGGGCGGACTGAAGCTTTCTTT.

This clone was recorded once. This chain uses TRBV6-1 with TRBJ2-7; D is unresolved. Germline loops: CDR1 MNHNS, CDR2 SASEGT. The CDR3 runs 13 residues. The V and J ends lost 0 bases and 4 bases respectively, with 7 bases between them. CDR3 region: CASSEALRYEQYF. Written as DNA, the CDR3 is TGTGCCAGCAGTGAAGCGCTGAGGTACGAGCAGTACTTC.

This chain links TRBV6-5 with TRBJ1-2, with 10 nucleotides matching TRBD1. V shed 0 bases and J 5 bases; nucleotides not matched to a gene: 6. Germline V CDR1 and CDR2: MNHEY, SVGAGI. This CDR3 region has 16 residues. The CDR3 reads CASSYSGTGAEYGYTF. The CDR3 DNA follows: TGTGCCAGCAGTTACTCGGGGACAGGGGCCGAGTATGGCTACACCTTC.

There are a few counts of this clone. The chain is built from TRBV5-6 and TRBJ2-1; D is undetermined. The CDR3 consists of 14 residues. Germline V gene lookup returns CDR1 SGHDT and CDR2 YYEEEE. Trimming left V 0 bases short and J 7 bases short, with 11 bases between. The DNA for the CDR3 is TGTGCCAGCAGCTTGGTGGTTACTGTGAATGAGCAGTTCTTC. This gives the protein CASSLVVTVNEQFF.

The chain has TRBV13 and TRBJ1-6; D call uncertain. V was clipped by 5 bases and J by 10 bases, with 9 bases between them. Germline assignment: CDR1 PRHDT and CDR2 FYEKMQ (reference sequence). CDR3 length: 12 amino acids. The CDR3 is CASSRSESPLHF. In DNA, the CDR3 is TGTGCCAGCAGCCGCTCGGAGTCACCCCTCCACTTT.

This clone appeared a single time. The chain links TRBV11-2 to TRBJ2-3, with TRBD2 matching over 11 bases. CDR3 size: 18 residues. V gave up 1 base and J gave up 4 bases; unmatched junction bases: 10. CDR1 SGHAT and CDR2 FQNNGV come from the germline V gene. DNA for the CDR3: TGTGCCAGCAGCTTAGGGGACCTACTAGCGGGGGATGCAGATACGCAGTATTTT. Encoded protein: CASSLGDLLAGDADTQYF.

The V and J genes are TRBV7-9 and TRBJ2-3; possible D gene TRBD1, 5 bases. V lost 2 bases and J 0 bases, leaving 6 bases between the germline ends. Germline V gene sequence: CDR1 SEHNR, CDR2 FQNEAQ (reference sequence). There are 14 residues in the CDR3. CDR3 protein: CASSLKGSTDTQYF. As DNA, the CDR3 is TGTGCCAGCAGCTTAAAGGGGAGCACAGATACGCAGTATTTT.

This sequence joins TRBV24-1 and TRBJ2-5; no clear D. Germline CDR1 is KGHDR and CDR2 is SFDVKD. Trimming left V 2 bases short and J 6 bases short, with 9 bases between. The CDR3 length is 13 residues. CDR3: CATSDSARKTQYF. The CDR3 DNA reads TGTGCCACCAGTGATTCCGCCAGGAAGACCCAGTACTTC.

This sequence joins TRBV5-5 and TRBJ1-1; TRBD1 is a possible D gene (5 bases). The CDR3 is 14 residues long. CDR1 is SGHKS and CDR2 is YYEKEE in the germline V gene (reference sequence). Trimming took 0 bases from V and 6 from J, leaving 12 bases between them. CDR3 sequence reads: CASSLGAPGAEAFF. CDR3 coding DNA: TGTGCCAGCAGCTTGGGGGCCCCGGGGGCTGAAGCTTTCTTT. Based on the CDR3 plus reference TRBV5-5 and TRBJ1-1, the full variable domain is DAGVTQSPTHLIKTRGQQVTLRCSPISGHKSVSWYQQVLGQGPQFIFQYYEKEERGRGNFPDRFSARQFPNYSSELNVNALLLGDSALYLCASSLGAPGAEAFFGQGTRLTVV.

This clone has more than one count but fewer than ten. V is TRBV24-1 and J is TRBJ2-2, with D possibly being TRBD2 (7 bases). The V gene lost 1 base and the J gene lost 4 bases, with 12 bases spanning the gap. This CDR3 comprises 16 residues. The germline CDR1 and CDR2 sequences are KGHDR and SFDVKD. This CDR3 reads CATSDFGGGSTGELFF. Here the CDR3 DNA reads TGTGCCACCAGTGATTTTGGGGGGGGCTCCACCGGGGAGCTGTTTTTT.

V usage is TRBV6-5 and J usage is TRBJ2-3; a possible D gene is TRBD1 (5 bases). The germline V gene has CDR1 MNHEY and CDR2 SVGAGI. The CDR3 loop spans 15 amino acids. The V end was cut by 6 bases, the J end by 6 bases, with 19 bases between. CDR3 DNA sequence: TGTGCCAGCAGCCGGGTGGGGCCAAGGGTTGATACGCAGTATTTT. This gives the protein CASSRVGPRVDTQYF.

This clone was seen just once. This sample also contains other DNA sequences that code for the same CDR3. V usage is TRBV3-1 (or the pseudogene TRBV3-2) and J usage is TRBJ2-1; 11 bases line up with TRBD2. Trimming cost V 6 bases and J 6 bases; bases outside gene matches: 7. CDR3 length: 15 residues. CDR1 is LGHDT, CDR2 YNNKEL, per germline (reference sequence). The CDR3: CASSPGTSGTNEQFF. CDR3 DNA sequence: TGTGCCAGCAGTCCTGGGACTAGCGGTACCAATGAGCAGTTCTTC.

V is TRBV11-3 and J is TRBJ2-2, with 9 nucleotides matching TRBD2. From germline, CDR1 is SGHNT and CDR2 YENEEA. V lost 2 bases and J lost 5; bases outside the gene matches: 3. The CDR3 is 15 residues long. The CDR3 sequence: CASSLMTSGTGELFF. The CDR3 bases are TGTGCCAGCAGCTTAATGACTAGCGGAACCGGGGAGCTGTTTTTT.

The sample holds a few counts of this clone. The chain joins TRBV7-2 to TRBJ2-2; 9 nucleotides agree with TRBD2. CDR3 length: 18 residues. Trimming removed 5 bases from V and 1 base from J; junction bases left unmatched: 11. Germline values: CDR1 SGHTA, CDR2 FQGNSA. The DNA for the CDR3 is TGTGCCAGCAGCAGCCTGACTAGCGGCGCACGGAACACCGGGGAGCTGTTTTTT. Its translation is CASSSLTSGARNTGELFF.

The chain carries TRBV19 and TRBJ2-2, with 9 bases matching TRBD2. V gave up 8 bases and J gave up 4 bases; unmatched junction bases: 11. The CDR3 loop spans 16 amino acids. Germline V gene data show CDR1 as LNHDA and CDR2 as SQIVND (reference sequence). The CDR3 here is CASQRGGGAVTGELFF. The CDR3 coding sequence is TGTGCCAGTCAGCGAGGCGGGGGGGCCGTCACCGGGGAGCTGTTTTTT.

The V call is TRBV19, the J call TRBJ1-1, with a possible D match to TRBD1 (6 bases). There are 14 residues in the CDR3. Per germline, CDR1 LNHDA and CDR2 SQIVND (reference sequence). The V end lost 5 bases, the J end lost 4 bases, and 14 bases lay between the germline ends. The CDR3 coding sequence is TGTGCCAGTAGTGGGACAAGTCGGATCACTGAAGCTTTCTTT. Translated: CASSGTSRITEAFF.

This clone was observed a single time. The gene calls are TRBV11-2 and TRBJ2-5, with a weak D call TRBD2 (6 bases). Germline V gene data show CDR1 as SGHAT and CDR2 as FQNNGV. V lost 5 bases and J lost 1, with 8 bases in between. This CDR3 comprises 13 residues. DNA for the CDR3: TGTGCCAGCAGCCACGGGAGCCAAGAGACCCAGTACTTC. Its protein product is CASSHGSQETQYF.

The CDR3 coding sequence is TGCAGCGCCGACATCACAGATACGCAGTATTTT. Translation: CSADITDTQYF. The rearrangement joins TRBV20-1 to TRBJ2-3; D ambiguous. CDR3 length equals 11 residues. Germline V lookup: CDR1 DFQATT, CDR2 SNEGSKA (reference sequence).

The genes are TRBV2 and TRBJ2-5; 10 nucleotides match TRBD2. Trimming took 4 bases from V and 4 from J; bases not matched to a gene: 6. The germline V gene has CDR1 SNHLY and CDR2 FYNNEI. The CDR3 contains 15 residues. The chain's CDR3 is CASSGASGGIETQYF. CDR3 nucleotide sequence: TGTGCCAGCAGTGGGGCTAGCGGGGGTATAGAGACCCAGTACTTC.

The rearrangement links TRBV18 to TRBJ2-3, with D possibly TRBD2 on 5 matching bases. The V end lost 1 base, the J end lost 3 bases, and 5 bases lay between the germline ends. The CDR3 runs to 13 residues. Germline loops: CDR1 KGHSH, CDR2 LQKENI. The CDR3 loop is CASSPRGTDTQYF. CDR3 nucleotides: TGTGCCAGCTCACCACGAGGGACAGATACGCAGTATTTT.

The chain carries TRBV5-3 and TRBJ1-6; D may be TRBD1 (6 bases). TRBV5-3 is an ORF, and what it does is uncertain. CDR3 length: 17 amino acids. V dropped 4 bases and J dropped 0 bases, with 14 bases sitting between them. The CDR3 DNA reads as TGTGCCAGAAGCAGAGGACAGCGGAGCTCCTATAATTCACCCCTCCACTTT. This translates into CARSRGQRSSYNSPLHF.